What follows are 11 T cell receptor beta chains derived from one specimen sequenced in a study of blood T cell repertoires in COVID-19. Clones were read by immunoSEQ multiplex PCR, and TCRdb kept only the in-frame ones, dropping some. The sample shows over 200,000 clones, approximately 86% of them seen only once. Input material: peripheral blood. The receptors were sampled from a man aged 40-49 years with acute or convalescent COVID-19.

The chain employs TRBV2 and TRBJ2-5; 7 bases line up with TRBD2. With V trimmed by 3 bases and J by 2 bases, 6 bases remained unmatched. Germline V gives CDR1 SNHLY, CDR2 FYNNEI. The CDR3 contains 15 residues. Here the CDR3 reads CASSDKSGAQETQYF. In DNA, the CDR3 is TGTGCCAGCAGTGACAAAAGCGGGGCGCAAGAGACCCAGTACTTC.

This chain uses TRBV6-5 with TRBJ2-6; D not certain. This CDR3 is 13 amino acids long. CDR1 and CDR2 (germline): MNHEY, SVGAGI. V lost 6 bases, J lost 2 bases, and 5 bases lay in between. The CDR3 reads CASSPAGANVLTF. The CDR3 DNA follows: TGTGCCAGCAGCCCGGCTGGGGCCAACGTCCTGACTTTC.

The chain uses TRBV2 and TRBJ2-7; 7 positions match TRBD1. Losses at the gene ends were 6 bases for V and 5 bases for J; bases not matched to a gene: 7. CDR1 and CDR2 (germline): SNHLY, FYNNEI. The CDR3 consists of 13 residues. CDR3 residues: CASRNRGIDEQYF. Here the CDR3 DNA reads TGTGCCAGCAGGAACAGGGGAATCGACGAGCAGTACTTC.

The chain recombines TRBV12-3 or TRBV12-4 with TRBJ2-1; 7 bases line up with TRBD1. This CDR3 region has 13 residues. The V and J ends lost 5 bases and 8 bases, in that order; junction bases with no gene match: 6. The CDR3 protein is CASSPQGVHEQFF. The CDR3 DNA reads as TGTGCCAGCAGTCCCCAGGGGGTGCATGAGCAGTTCTTC.

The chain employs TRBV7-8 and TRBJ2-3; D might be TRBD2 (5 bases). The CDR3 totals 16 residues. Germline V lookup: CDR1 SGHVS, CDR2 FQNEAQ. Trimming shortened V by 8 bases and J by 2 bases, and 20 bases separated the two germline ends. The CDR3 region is CASVLGLWGVTDTQYF. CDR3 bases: TGTGCCAGCGTTCTGGGCCTATGGGGAGTCACAGATACGCAGTATTTT.

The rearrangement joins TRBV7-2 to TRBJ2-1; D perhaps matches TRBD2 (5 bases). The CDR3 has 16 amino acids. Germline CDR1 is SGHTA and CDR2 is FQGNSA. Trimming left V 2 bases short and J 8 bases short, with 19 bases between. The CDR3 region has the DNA TGTGCCAGCAGCTTACTTTTAGCGCCTGGTGGGTATGAGCAGTTCTTC. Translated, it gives CASSLLLAPGGYEQFF.

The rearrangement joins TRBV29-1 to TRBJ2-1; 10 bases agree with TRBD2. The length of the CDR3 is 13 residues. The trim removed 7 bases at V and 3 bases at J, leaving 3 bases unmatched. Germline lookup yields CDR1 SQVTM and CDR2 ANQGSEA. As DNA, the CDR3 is TGCAGCGCTCGGACTAGCGGCTACAATGAGCAGTTCTTC. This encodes CSARTSGYNEQFF.

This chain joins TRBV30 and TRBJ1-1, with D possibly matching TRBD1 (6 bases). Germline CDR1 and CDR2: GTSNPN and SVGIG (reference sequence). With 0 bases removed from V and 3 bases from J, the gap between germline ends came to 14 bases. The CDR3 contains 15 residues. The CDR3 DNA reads TGTGCCTGGAGTGTACAGGGAGGGCACGACACTGAAGCTTTCTTT. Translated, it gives CAWSVQGGHDTEAFF.

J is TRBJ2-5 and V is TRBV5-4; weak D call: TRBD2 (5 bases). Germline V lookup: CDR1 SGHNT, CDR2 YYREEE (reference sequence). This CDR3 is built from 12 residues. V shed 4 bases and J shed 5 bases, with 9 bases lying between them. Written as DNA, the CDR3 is TGTGCCAGCAGCGTGACGGGGGAGACCCAGTACTTC. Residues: CASSVTGETQYF.

The CDR3 nucleotides are TGTGCCAGCAGCCAAAGCCAGGGCGGGGGGGCGAATGAGCAGTTCTTC. This encodes CASSQSQGGGANEQFF. The gene calls are TRBV3-1 (or the pseudogene TRBV3-2) and TRBJ2-1, with TRBD2 identical over 9 bases. J lost 7 bases, V lost 2 bases, and 9 bases had no gene match. From germline, CDR1 is LGHDT and CDR2 YNNKEL (reference sequence). This CDR3 region has 16 residues.

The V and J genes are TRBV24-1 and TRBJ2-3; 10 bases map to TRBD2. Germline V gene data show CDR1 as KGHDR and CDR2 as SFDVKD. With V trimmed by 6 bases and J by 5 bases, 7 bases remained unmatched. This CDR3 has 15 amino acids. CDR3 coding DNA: TGTGCCACCAGTCGCAGCGGGAGGGCCGTAGATACGCAGTATTTT. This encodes CATSRSGRAVDTQYF.